Included here is one T cell receptor beta chain sequence, with context. Its antigen is not identified. These data are taken from a study of cytomegalovirus exposure and HLA in healthy donors. CDR1 and CDR2 (germline): SGHRS, YFSETQ. The CDR3 covers 15 residues. V lost 4 bases and J lost 9; bases outside the gene matches: 13. General observations from the study: In terms of immune exposure information, only CMV serostatus was available.

A multiplex PCR was run with 60 Vbeta primers and 13 Jbeta primers. This table comes from immunoSEQ multiplex PCR, and its TCRdb copy is limited to in-frame clones, with some not included. The sample includes around 150,000 clones, approximately 80% seen only once; the top ten take around 5.8%. The sequencing input was PBMCs. The source is a male donor in good health and CMV-seropositive. The gene calls are TRBV5-1 and TRBJ2-7; 10 bases map to TRBD2. The CDR3 nucleotides are TGCGCCAGCAGCCCTTCCGGGGCTAGCGGGGGCGGGCAGTACTTC. It encodes CASSPSGASGGGQYF.